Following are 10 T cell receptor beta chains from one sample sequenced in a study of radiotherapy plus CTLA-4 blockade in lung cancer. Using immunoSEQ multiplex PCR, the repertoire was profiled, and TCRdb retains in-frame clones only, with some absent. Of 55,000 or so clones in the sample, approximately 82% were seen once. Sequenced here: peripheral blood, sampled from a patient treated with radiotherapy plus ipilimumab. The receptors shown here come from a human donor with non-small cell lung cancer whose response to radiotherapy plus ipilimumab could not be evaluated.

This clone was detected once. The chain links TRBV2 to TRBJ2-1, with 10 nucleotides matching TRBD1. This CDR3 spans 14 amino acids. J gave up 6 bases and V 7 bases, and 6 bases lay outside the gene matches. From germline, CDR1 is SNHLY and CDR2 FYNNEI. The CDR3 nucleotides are TGTGCCAGCATTCGGGACAGGGGTGGCAATGAGCAGTTCTTC. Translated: CASIRDRGGNEQFF.

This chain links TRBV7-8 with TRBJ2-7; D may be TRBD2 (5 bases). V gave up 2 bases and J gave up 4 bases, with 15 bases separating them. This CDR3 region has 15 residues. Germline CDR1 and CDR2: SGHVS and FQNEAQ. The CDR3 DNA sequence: TGTGCCAGCAGCTTACGGCAACACCGGGATTACGAGCAGTACTTC. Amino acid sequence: CASSLRQHRDYEQYF.

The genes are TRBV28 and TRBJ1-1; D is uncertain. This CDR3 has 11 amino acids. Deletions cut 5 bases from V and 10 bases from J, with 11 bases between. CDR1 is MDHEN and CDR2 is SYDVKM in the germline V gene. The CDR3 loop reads CASSEGVGAFF. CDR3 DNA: TGTGCCAGCAGTGAGGGAGTGGGAGCTTTCTTT.

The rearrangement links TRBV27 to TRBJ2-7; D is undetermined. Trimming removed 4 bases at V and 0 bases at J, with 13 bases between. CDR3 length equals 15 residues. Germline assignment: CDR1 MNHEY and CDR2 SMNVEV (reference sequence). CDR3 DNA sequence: TGTGCCAGCAGTTCCTACCAGGCAAACTCCTACGAGCAGTACTTC. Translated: CASSSYQANSYEQYF.

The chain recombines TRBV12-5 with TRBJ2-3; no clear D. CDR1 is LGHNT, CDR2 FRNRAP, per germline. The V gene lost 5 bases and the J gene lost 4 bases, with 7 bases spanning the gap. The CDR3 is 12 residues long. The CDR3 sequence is CASGQTADTQYF. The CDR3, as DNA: TGTGCTAGTGGTCAAACAGCAGATACGCAGTATTTT.

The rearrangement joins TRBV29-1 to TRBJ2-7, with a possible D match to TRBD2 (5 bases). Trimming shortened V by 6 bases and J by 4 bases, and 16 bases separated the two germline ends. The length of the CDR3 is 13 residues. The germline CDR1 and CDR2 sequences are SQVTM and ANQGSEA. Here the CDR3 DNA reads TGCAGCGTCCCCGGGGTGGGTAGGTACGAGCAGTACTTC. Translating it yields CSVPGVGRYEQYF.

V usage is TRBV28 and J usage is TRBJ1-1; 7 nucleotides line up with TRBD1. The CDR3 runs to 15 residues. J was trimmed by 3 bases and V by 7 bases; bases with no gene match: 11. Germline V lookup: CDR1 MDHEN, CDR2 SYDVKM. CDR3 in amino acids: CASTLGGGWYTEAFF. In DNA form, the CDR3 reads TGTGCCAGCACTCTCGGAGGGGGCTGGTACACTGAAGCTTTCTTT. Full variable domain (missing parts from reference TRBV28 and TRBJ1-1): DVKVTQSSRYLVKRTGEKVFLECVQDMDHENMFWYRQDPGLGLRLIYFSYDVKMKEKGDIPEGYSVSREKKERFSLILESASTNQTSMYLCASTLGGGWYTEAFFGQGTRLTVV.

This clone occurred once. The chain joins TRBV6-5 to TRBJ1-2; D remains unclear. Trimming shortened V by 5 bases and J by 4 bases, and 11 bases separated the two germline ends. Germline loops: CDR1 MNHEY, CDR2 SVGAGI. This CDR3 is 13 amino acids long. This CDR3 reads CASSELGAYGYTF. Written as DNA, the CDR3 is TGTGCCAGCAGTGAACTTGGAGCCTATGGCTACACCTTC.

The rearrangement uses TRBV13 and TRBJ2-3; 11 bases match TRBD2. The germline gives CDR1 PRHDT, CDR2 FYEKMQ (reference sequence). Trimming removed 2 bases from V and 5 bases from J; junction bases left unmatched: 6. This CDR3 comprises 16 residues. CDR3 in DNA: TGTGCCAGCAGCTTACTAGCGGGGGGCCAGGGAGATACGCAGTATTTT. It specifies CASSLLAGGQGDTQYF.

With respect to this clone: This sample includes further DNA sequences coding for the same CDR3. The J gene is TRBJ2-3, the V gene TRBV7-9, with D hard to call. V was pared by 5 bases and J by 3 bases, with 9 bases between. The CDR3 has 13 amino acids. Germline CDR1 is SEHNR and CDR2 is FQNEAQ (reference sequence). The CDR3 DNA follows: TGTGCCAGCAGCGGTAGCATTACAGATACGCAGTATTTT. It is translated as CASSGSITDTQYF.